This T cell receptor beta chain is drawn from a study of shared clonotypes between healthy human individuals. Study context: Three plates were used per donor for CD4 naive, three for CD4 memory, two for CD8 naive and one for CD8 memory.

CD8 cells regarded as naive lacked CD45RO, were positively chosen for CCR7, and omitted terminally differentiated effector memory CD45RA+ cells. Healthy HIV-negative adults with no recent acute infections or vaccinations were recruited as donors. Only Caucasian adults living in Nashville, Tennessee made up the donor group. General study results and limits: Genetic and exposure-history diversity was limited by the small donor number.

Regarding this clone: Its cognate antigen is unknown.

V lost 5 bases and J lost 9, with 20 bases in between. CDR3 size: 15 residues. Germline CDR1 is SGHAT and CDR2 is FQNNGV. Profiling relied on immunoSEQ multiplex PCR, and the TCRdb table lists in-frame clones only, not all of them. The sample includes fewer than 800,000 clones, roughly 94% of them seen just once. The sample comprised naive CD8+ T cells sorted from blood. The V call is TRBV11-2, the J call TRBJ2-1, with D possibly being TRBD2 (5 bases). The receptor comes from a young man in good health. In DNA, the CDR3 is TGTGCCAGCAGCCCAGTTTTTAGGGCGGGTTTTGAGCAGTTCTTC. Protein sequence: CASSPVFRAGFEQFF.